This T cell receptor (beta chain) was sequenced in a study of metastatic and nonmetastatic thyroid tumors. In the case of this clone: Its matching antigen is unknown.

In the authors' methods: CDR3 was compared across clinicopathological groups, and the resulting differences were used to build a distant-metastasis classifier for papillary thyroid cancer. TCRdb re-called the PCR reads with MiXCR. Here the V and J calls rest on TCRdb's processing, not on the authors' analysis. The table includes fewer than 40,000 clones, approximately 25% detected once. Overall study findings and caveats: Significantly greater TCR beta diversity was reportedly found in malignant thyroid tumors than in benign nodules (in blood and tumor).

V dropped 0 bases and J dropped 2 bases, with 10 bases sitting between them. The CDR3 runs to 14 residues. Germline V gene lookup returns CDR1 GTSNPN and CDR2 SVGIG (reference sequence). Thyroid surgery took place with no prior treatment in any patient. The V and J genes are TRBV30 and TRBJ2-5; D may be TRBD2 (5 bases). The receptor's source is a female donor with papillary thyroid cancer or a benign thyroid nodule (not recorded which). Some clones in this sample may be carry-over from other donors' samples. Sequenced: blood. The CDR3 loop reads CAWSVSGGQETQYF. CDR3 in DNA: TGTGCCTGGAGTGTAAGCGGAGGACAAGAGACCCAGTACTTC.